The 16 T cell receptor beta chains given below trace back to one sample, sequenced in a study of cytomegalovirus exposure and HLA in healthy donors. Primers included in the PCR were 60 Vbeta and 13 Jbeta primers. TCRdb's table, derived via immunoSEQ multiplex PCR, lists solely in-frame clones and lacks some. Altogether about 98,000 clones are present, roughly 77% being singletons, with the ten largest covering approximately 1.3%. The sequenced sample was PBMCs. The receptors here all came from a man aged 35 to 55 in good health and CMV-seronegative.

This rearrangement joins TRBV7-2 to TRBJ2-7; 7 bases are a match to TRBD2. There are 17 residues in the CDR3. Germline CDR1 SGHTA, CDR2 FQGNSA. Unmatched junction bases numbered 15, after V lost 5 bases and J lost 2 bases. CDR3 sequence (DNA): TGTGCCAGCAGCCGAAGCGGGACCGTTAGTTTCCCCTACGAGCAGTACTTC. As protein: CASSRSGTVSFPYEQYF.

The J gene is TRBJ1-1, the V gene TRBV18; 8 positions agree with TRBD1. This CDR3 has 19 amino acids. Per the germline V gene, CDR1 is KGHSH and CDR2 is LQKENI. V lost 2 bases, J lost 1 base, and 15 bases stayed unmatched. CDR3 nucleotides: TGTGCCAGCTCACCAAGGGATGGACAGGGCGGTGGGTGGAACACTGAAGCTTTCTTT. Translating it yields CASSPRDGQGGGWNTEAFF.

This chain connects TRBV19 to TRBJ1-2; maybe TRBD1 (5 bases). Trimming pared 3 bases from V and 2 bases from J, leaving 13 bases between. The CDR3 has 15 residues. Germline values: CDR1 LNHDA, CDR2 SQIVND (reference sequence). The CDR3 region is CASSILVTGNYGYTF. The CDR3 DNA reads TGTGCCAGTAGTATCTTAGTAACAGGAAACTATGGCTACACCTTC.

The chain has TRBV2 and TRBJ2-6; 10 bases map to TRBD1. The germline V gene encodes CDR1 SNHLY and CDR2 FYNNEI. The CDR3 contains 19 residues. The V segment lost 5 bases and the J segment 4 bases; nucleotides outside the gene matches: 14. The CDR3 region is CASSIKFPGQGTGANVLTF. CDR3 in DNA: TGTGCCAGCAGTATAAAATTCCCGGGACAGGGGACCGGGGCCAACGTCCTGACTTTC. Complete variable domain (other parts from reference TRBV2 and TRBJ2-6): EPEVTQTPSHQVTQMGQEVILRCVPISNHLYFYWYRQILGQKVEFLVSFYNNEISEKSEIFDDQFSVERPDGSNFTLKIRSTKLEDSAMYFCASSIKFPGQGTGANVLTFGAGSRLTVL.

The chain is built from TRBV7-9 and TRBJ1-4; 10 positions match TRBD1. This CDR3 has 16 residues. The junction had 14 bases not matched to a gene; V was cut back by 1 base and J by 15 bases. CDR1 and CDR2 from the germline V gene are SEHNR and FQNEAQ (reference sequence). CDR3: CASSLDHRTGGFGLFF. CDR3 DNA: TGTGCCAGCAGCTTAGATCATCGGACAGGGGGTTTTGGGTTGTTTTTT.

The CDR3 DNA is TGTGCCAGCAGTTTAATTCTGCGGGGGGTCGACACCGGGGAGCTGTTTTTT. The encoded protein is CASSLILRGVDTGELFF. The V call is TRBV27, the J call TRBJ2-2, with 8 positions matching TRBD2. The germline V gene encodes CDR1 MNHEY and CDR2 SMNVEV (reference sequence). The CDR3 has 17 residues. Trimming took 2 bases from V and 3 from J; bases not matched to a gene: 8.

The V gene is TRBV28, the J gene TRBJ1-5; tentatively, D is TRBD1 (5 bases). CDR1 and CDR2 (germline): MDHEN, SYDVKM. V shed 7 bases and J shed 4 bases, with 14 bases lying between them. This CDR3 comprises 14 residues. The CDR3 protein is CASIRSGSNQPQHF. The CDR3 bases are TGTGCCAGCATTCGGTCAGGGTCGAATCAGCCCCAGCATTTT.

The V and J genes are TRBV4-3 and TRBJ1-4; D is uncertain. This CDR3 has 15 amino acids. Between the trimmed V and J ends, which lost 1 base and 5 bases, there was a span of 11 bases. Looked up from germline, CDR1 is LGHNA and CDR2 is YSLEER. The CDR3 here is CASSQVHGLNEKLFF. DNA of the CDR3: TGCGCCAGCAGCCAAGTTCACGGTCTAAATGAAAAACTGTTTTTT.

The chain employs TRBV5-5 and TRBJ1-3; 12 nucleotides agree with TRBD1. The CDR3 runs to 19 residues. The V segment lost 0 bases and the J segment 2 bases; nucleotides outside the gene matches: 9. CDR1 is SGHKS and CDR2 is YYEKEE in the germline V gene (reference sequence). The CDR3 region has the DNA TGTGCCAGCAGCTTGGGCCTGGGGGGACAGGGGGCTCCTGGAAACACCATATATTTT. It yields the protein CASSLGLGGQGAPGNTIYF.

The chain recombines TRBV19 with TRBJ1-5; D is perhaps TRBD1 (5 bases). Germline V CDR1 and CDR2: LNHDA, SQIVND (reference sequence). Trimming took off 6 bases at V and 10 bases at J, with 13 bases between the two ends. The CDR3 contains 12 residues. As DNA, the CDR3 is TGTGCCAGTAGACCTCCCGGGACTCCCCAGCATTTT. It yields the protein CASRPPGTPQHF.

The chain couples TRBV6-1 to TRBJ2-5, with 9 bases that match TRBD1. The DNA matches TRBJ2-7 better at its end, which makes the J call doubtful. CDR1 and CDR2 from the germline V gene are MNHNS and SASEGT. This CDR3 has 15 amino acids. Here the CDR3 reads CASSQTPGQGHEQYF. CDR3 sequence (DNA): TGTGCCAGCAGCCAAACGCCGGGACAGGGCCACGAGCAGTACTTC.

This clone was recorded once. The DNA of the CDR3 is TGTGCCAGCAGTTTTTGGGACACTCATCAGCCCCAGCATTTT. The encoded protein is CASSFWDTHQPQHF. The chain uses TRBV28 and TRBJ1-5, with a weak D call TRBD1 (6 bases). The CDR3 totals 14 residues. Germline V gene lookup returns CDR1 MDHEN and CDR2 SYDVKM. Trimming stripped 3 bases from V and 5 bases from J, with 11 bases between.

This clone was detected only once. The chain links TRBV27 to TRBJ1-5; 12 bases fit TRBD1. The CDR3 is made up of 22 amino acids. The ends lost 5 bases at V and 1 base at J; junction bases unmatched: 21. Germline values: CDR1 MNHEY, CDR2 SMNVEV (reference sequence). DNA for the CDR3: TGTGCCAGCAGTCCCAAACTAAAAACCGGGACAGGGGGCGCGGGGAGCAATCAGCCCCAGCATTTT. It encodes CASSPKLKTGTGGAGSNQPQHF.

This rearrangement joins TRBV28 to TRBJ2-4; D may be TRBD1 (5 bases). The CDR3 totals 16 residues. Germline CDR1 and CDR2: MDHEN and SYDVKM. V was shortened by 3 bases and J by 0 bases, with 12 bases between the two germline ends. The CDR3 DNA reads TGTGCCAGCAGTTTTGGGGCCGTGGTAGCCAAAAACATTCAGTACTTC. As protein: CASSFGAVVAKNIQYF.

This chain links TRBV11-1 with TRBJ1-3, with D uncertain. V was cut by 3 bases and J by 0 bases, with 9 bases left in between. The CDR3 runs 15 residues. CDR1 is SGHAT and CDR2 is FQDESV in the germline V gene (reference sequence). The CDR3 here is CASSFEARSGNTIYF. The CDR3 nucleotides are TGTGCCAGCAGCTTCGAGGCGCGCTCTGGAAACACCATATATTTT.

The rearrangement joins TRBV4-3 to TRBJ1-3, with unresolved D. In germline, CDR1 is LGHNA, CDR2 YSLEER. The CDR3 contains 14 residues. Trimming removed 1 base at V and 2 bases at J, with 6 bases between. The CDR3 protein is CASSQGSAGNTIYF. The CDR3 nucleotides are TGCGCCAGCAGCCAAGGTTCGGCTGGAAACACCATATATTTT.